A single sample gave rise to the 4 T cell receptor beta chains below, sequenced in a study of blood T cell repertoires in COVID-19. Sequencing used immunoSEQ multiplex PCR; TCRdb keeps in-frame clones, though not all of them. Found here are some 230,000 clones, around four fifths of them singletons; the top ten hold approximately 5.1%. Sequences were obtained from peripheral blood. The receptor set was obtained from a woman aged 60-75 years who had recovered from COVID-19.

The gene calls are TRBV3-1 (or the pseudogene TRBV3-2) and TRBJ2-2; 7 bases align to TRBD1. The J segment lost 4 bases and the V segment lost 0 bases, leaving 5 bases of the junction unmatched. The CDR3 has 16 amino acids. The germline V gene has CDR1 LGHDT and CDR2 YNNKEL (reference sequence). CDR3 nucleotide sequence: TGTGCCAGCAGCCAAGATGTCAGGGGGACCACCGGGGAGCTGTTTTTT. It yields the protein CASSQDVRGTTGELFF.

This chain connects TRBV28 to TRBJ2-4; 7 bases match TRBD1. The germline V gene encodes CDR1 MDHEN and CDR2 SYDVKM. The CDR3 length is 13 residues. J lost 6 bases, V lost 6 bases, and 5 bases had no gene match. The chain's CDR3 is CASSRGQPNIQYF. In DNA form, the CDR3 reads TGTGCCAGCAGCCGGGGACAGCCAAACATTCAGTACTTC.

In nucleotides, the CDR3 is TGCGCCAGGACCCGGACAGGGAGGAATTCACCCCTCCACTTT. Protein product: CARTRTGRNSPLHF. J is TRBJ1-6 and V is TRBV23-1; 8 bases line up with TRBD1. TRBV23-1 has ORF status, its function being uncertain. J lost 7 bases, V lost 9 bases, and 8 bases had no gene match. This CDR3 region has 14 residues.

The chain couples TRBV10-2 to TRBJ2-5; 11 bases fit TRBD2. The CDR3 is 14 residues long. V gave up 4 bases and J gave up 2 bases; unmatched junction bases: 0. Germline V gene sequence: CDR1 WSHSY, CDR2 SAAADI. The CDR3 protein is CASSVAGGQETQYF. The CDR3 region has the DNA TGCGCCAGCAGTGTAGCGGGGGGGCAAGAGACCCAGTACTTC.